This T cell receptor beta chain came from a study of blood T cell repertoires in COVID-19. Overall study context: Sites in the United States, Italy and Spain provided acute and convalescent COVID-19 samples. In each case, the material was cDNA or gDNA derived from T cells, B-cell-depleted T cells, or PBMCs.

The CDR3 is 14 amino acids. CDR1 is MDHEN, CDR2 SYDVKM, per germline. Trimming cost V 4 bases and J 2 bases; bases outside gene matches: 3. Data came from immunoSEQ multiplex PCR; TCRdb stores just in-frame clones and leaves some out. This table has under 50,000 clones, approximately 89% appearing once. This chain connects TRBV28 to TRBJ2-3; 7 bases are a match to TRBD2. This receptor was taken from a woman aged 40 to 50 with acute or convalescent COVID-19. The sample consisted of peripheral blood. The DNA of the CDR3 is TGTGCCAGCAGTTCGCGGGGGTACACAGATACGCAGTATTTT. This translates into CASSSRGYTDTQYF.